The 18 T cell receptor beta chains presented below share a single source sample, sequenced in a study of persistence of HIV-infected CD4 T cells (dated by TCRdb to the early 2020s). For these receptors, no antigen is known. The immunoSEQ hsTCRB assay version 4 in survey mode was used to sequence TCRbeta repertoires from genomic DNA. The table comes from immuneACCESS by way of TCRdb, which keeps in-frame sequences with V and J called. Part of the clones is missing from these tables; in studies checked, under half for an unresolved V gene and the rest for unknown reasons. The sample table lists 50,000 or so clones, about 80% of them with a count of one. The ten most abundant clones make up approximately 3% of the sample. The treatment or condition label corresponds to: suppressive antiretroviral therapy. Cells were stimulated with lysates of CMV-infected fibroblasts at 9.5 to 10 ug/mL. Memory CD4+ T cells that did not respond, being CD40L-negative, CD69-negative and CD45RO-high, were sorted as memory populations depleted of antigen-responding cells.

The starting material was CD4+ T cells sorted from PBMCs after roughly 18-hour stimulation, obtained from a patient who received antiretroviral therapy. According to the study, the label for this sample's cell subset or site signals: CD40L-CD69- CD45RO-high memory CD4 T cells not responding to CMV lysate. The origin of the receptors is an adult man with HIV who was CMV-seropositive.

The chain carries TRBV5-1 and TRBJ1-6; D perhaps matches TRBD1 (5 bases). Trimming took 4 bases from V and 3 from J, leaving 17 bases between them. This CDR3 region has 17 residues. Per germline, CDR1 SGHRS and CDR2 YFSETQ. The CDR3 coding sequence is TGCGCCAGCAGCCTTAACAGGAAGTCTAGCTATAATTCACCCCTCCACTTT. It is translated as CASSLNRKSSYNSPLHF.

V and J are TRBV5-5 and TRBJ2-7; 7 bases are shared with TRBD1. V gave up 0 bases and J gave up 4 bases; unmatched junction bases: 7. The germline gives CDR1 SGHKS, CDR2 YYEKEE (reference sequence). CDR3 size: 15 residues. The DNA for the CDR3 is TGTGCCAGCAGCTTGGAGGCAGGGGGTGGGTACGAGCAGTACTTC. Its protein product is CASSLEAGGGYEQYF. Full variable domain (remainder filled in from reference TRBV5-5 and TRBJ2-7): DAGVTQSPTHLIKTRGQQVTLRCSPISGHKSVSWYQQVLGQGPQFIFQYYEKEERGRGNFPDRFSARQFPNYSSELNVNALLLGDSALYLCASSLEAGGGYEQYFGPGTRLTVT.

This clone was recorded only once. V is TRBV2 and J is TRBJ2-3; D not certain. V was trimmed by 3 bases and J by 3 bases, leaving 7 bases between them. The CDR3 has 13 residues. Germline CDR1 SNHLY, CDR2 FYNNEI. This CDR3 reads CASSEDATDTQYF. The CDR3, as DNA: TGTGCCAGCAGTGAGGACGCTACAGATACGCAGTATTTT. Full variable domain (remainder filled in from reference TRBV2 and TRBJ2-3): EPEVTQTPSHQVTQMGQEVILRCVPISNHLYFYWYRQILGQKVEFLVSFYNNEISEKSEIFDDQFSVERPDGSNFTLKIRSTKLEDSAMYFCASSEDATDTQYFGPGTRLTVL.

The chain recombines TRBV29-1 with TRBJ2-3; 7 bases agree with TRBD1. The ends lost 4 bases at V and 0 bases at J; junction bases unmatched: 4. The germline V gene encodes CDR1 SQVTM and CDR2 ANQGSEA. CDR3 length equals 14 residues. In DNA, the CDR3 is TGCAGCGTTGGGGGGACAGCTAGCACAGATACGCAGTATTTT. It encodes CSVGGTASTDTQYF.

The sample holds one count of this clone. The chain couples TRBV29-1 to TRBJ1-4; D is possibly TRBD1 (5 bases). The ends were cut back, 7 bases at V and 7 bases at J, with 19 bases in the middle. This CDR3 is 14 amino acids long. The germline CDR1 and CDR2 sequences are SQVTM and ANQGSEA. The CDR3: CSAARTIDGEKLFF. The CDR3 DNA follows: TGCAGCGCCGCCCGGACAATCGACGGTGAAAAACTGTTTTTT.

The chain is built from TRBV5-6 and TRBJ1-1, with 7 positions matching TRBD1. CDR3 size: 14 residues. Germline CDR1 is SGHDT and CDR2 is YYEEEE. The junction had 5 bases not matched to a gene; V was cut back by 3 bases and J by 3 bases. This chain's CDR3 is CASSWGTDYTEAFF. For the CDR3, the DNA is TGTGCCAGCAGCTGGGGGACAGATTACACTGAAGCTTTCTTT.

This clone has more than one count but fewer than ten. The rearrangement links TRBV6-4 to TRBJ1-6; D is unclear. Trimming stripped 0 bases from V and 5 bases from J, with 5 bases between. CDR1 is MRHNA, CDR2 SNTAGT, per germline. The CDR3 is made up of 14 amino acids. In DNA, the CDR3 is TGTGCCAGCAGTGACTCGGGAAATAATTCACCCCTCCACTTT. It translates to CASSDSGNNSPLHF.

This chain links TRBV7-9 with TRBJ1-2; no firm D call. Per germline, CDR1 SEHNR and CDR2 FQNEAQ (reference sequence). The CDR3 is 16 residues long. The ends were cut back, 1 base at V and 0 bases at J, with 12 bases in the middle. In DNA, the CDR3 is TGTGCCAGCAGCTTAGATTTGACCATTTCTAACTATGGCTACACCTTC. Its protein is CASSLDLTISNYGYTF. Drawing the rest from reference TRBV7-9 and TRBJ1-2, the complete variable domain is DTGVSQNPRHKITKRGQNVTFRCDPISEHNRLYWYRQTLGQGPEFLTYFQNEAQLEKSRLLSDRFSAERPKGSFSTLEIQRTEQGDSAMYLCASSLDLTISNYGYTFGSGTRLTVV.

The V gene is TRBV6-5, the J gene TRBJ1-2; no clear D gene. The V gene lost 0 bases and the J gene lost 2 bases, with 4 bases spanning the gap. The CDR3 is 13 amino acids. Germline V gene data show CDR1 as MNHEY and CDR2 as SVGAGI. The CDR3 nucleotides read TGTGCCAGCAGTTACTCACTAAACTATGGCTACACCTTC. Translation: CASSYSLNYGYTF.

The rearrangement links TRBV30 to TRBJ1-1; TRBD1 is a possible D gene (6 bases). Looked up from germline, CDR1 is GTSNPN and CDR2 is SVGIG (reference sequence). Trimming took off 1 base at V and 7 bases at J, with 10 bases between the two ends. This CDR3 contains 12 residues. CDR3: CAWSADRNEAFF. The DNA for the CDR3 is TGTGCCTGGAGTGCCGACAGGAATGAAGCTTTCTTT. The full variable domain, with the rest looked up from reference TRBV30 and TRBJ1-1, is SQTIHQWPATLVQPVGSPLSLECTVEGTSNPNLYWYRQAAGRGLQLLFYSVGIGQISSEVPQNLSASRPQDRQFILSSKKLLLSDSGFYLCAWSADRNEAFFGQGTRLTVV.

The chain couples TRBV10-3 to TRBJ1-3, with a possible D match to TRBD1 (6 bases). V was trimmed by 1 base and J by 4 bases, leaving 14 bases between them. This CDR3 comprises 16 residues. Germline assignment: CDR1 ENHRY and CDR2 SYGVKD. CDR3 nucleotides: TGTGCCATCAGTGAGTTTCCGGACAGACACGGAAACACCATATATTTT. It yields the protein CAISEFPDRHGNTIYF.

The gene calls are TRBV28 and TRBJ2-5; D uncertain. The CDR3 sequence is 15 residues long. Trimming took off 8 bases at V and 0 bases at J, with 16 bases between the two ends. CDR1 and CDR2 (germline): MDHEN, SYDVKM. CDR3 protein: CASRTGSLYQETQYF. CDR3 nucleotide sequence: TGTGCCAGCCGTACCGGCAGCCTGTACCAAGAGACCCAGTACTTC.

In DNA, the CDR3 is TGTGCCAGCAGTGGGGGTCGACAGGGGGCAAGGTACGAGCAGTACTTC. This codes for CASSGGRQGARYEQYF. The V gene is TRBV2, the J gene TRBJ2-7; 10 positions agree with TRBD1. This CDR3 region has 16 residues. V dropped 4 bases and J dropped 4; count of bases not matched to a gene: 10. CDR1 is SNHLY and CDR2 is FYNNEI in the germline V gene.

The gene calls are TRBV5-1 and TRBJ1-2; a weak D match, TRBD1 (6 bases). V lost 0 bases to trimming and J lost 6 bases, with 12 bases between them. The CDR3 spans 14 residues. The germline V gene encodes CDR1 SGHRS and CDR2 YFSETQ. The CDR3 DNA follows: TGCGCCAGCAGCTTGGTGTCAGGGGTCGATGGCTACACCTTC. Translating gives CASSLVSGVDGYTF.

The chain uses TRBV7-2 and TRBJ1-1; D gene ambiguous. CDR1 is SGHTA, CDR2 FQGNSA, per germline. V lost 2 bases and J lost 0, with 7 bases in between. This CDR3 contains 14 residues. CDR3: CASSLRSVNTEAFF. For the CDR3, the DNA is TGTGCCAGCAGCTTACGGTCCGTGAACACTGAAGCTTTCTTT.

J is TRBJ1-1 and V is TRBV6-4; D is undetermined. CDR1 is MRHNA and CDR2 is SNTAGT in the germline V gene. The CDR3 is made up of 13 amino acids. V was pared by 8 bases and J by 5 bases, with 15 bases between. DNA of the CDR3: TGTGCCAGCTCTCATGAGGGAGGGACTGAAGCTTTCTTT. Translation gives CASSHEGGTEAFF.

The rearrangement links TRBV3-1 (or the pseudogene TRBV3-2) to TRBJ2-1; D uncertain. This CDR3 region has 16 residues. Germline CDR1 and CDR2: LGHDT and YNNKEL (reference sequence). The V end lost 4 bases, the J end lost 1 base, and 14 bases lay between the germline ends. The CDR3 here is CASSPGVGVSYNEQFF. CDR3 bases: TGTGCCAGCAGCCCCGGAGTCGGAGTTTCCTACAATGAGCAGTTCTTC.

The chain links TRBV3-1 (or the pseudogene TRBV3-2) to TRBJ1-5; D is unclear. This CDR3 is built from 14 residues. Germline CDR1 is LGHDT and CDR2 is YNNKEL (reference sequence). The V end lost 0 bases, the J end lost 1 base, and 4 bases lay between the germline ends. As DNA, the CDR3 is TGTGCCAGCAGCCAAGAACAGAGCAATCAGCCCCAGCATTTT. Translation gives CASSQEQSNQPQHF.